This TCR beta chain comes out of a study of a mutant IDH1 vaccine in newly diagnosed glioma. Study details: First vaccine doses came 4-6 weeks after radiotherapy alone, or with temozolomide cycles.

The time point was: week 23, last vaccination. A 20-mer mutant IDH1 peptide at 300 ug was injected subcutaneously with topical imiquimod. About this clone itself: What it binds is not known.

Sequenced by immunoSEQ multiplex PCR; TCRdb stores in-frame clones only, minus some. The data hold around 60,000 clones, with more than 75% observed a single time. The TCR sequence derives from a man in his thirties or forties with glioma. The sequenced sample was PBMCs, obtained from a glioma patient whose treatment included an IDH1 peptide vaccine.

The CDR3 DNA sequence: TGTGCCAGCAGTTACAAGACAGGAGGAAATCAGCCCCAGCATTTT. Translating gives CASSYKTGGNQPQHF. V gene TRBV6-5 combines with J gene TRBJ1-5; possibly TRBD1 for D (6 bases). From germline, CDR1 is MNHEY and CDR2 SVGAGI. There are 15 residues in the CDR3. V gave up 2 bases and J gave up 4 bases, with 12 bases separating them.